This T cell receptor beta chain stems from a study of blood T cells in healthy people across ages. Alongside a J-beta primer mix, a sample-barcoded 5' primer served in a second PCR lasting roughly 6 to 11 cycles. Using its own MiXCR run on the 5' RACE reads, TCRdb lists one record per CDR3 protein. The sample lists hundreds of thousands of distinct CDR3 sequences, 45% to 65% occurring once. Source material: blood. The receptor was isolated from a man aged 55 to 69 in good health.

This CDR3 reads CASHASGRETQYF. CDR3 nucleotides: TGTGCCAGCCATGCCTCGGGAAGGGAGACCCAGTACTTC. This chain joins TRBV6-5 and TRBJ2-5, with D maybe TRBD2 (5 bases). Trimming removed 8 bases at V and 5 bases at J, with 15 bases between. Germline loops: CDR1 MNHEY, CDR2 SVGAGI. The CDR3 consists of 13 residues.